Following are 30 T cell receptor beta chains from one sample sequenced in a study of regulatory T cells in long-lasting Graves disease (dated by TCRdb to about 2021). Library prep was done by multiplex PCR. Reads for this sample came from an Illumina HiSeq 4000. To build TCR beta libraries, CDR3 regions were amplified by Arm-PCR using iRepertoire HTBI primers. TCRdb applied fastp at Q25 and MiXCR to the public reads, then kept only in-frame beta chains. Duplicate CDR3 protein sequences are folded into a single record with the most common DNA and genes. This sample holds about 400,000 distinct CDR3 sequences; 16% were observed only once. Around 20% of the sample belongs to the ten largest clones. The time point label on this specimen signifies: newly diagnosed GD, antithyroid drugs for less than 3 months. RNA was extracted from PBMCs in TRIzol for both TCR sequencing and RNA sequencing. The same data also contributed to another study, on T cells in Graves' hyperthyroidism and ophthalmopathy.

This sample comprised peripheral blood mononuclear cells (PBMCs), obtained at new diagnosis, from a patient treated with antithyroid drugs. These receptors came from a woman under 30 with Graves disease. Donor details come from another sample of the same person, matched by shared clones.

This clonotype was found many times. The genes are TRBV11-3 and TRBJ2-4, with a possible D match to TRBD1 (6 bases). Looked up from germline, CDR1 is SGHNT and CDR2 is YENEEA. The CDR3 length is 16 residues. V shed 0 bases and J shed 4 bases, with 13 bases lying between them. For the CDR3, the DNA is TGTGCCAGCAGCTTAGATCATGGCAGGGGAAAAAACATTCAGTACTTC. It encodes CASSLDHGRGKNIQYF.

CDR3 coding DNA: TGTGCCAGCAAGACACAGGGGGCCCAGGGGTCACCCCTCCACTTT. Translated: CASKTQGAQGSPLHF. The gene calls are TRBV2 and TRBJ1-6, with 9 bases that match TRBD1. The germline gives CDR1 SNHLY, CDR2 FYNNEI. The junction had 11 bases not matched to a gene; V was cut back by 7 bases and J by 10 bases. The CDR3 has 15 residues.

This clonotype was picked up a small number of times. The V gene is TRBV7-8, the J gene TRBJ1-6; a weak D match, TRBD1 (6 bases). V shed 7 bases and J shed 4 bases, with 14 bases lying between them. The length of the CDR3 is 15 residues. The germline gives CDR1 SGHVS, CDR2 FQNEAQ. CDR3 protein: CASTRGGGYNSPLHF. The CDR3 DNA is TGTGCCAGCACCCGAGGGGGGGGATATAATTCACCCCTCCACTTT.

This clonotype has ten or more counts. The chain carries TRBV5-1 and TRBJ2-1; no firm D call. The germline V and J ends were trimmed by 6 bases and 5 bases, with 15 bases remaining between them. This CDR3 has 14 residues. The V gene's germline CDR1 is SGHRS and CDR2 YFSETQ. Here the CDR3 reads CASKEIGWDNEQFF. The DNA for the CDR3 is TGCGCCAGCAAGGAAATCGGATGGGACAATGAGCAGTTCTTC.

This clonotype was seen repeatedly, ten times or more. The chain couples TRBV4-1 to TRBJ2-3, with a possible D match to TRBD1 (5 bases). The germline gives CDR1 MGHRA, CDR2 YSYEKL. This CDR3 contains 14 residues. V was cut by 2 bases and J by 2 bases, with 8 bases left in between. The CDR3 DNA is TGCGCCAGCAGCCAAAGACAGTTCACAGATACGCAGTATTTT. The encoded protein is CASSQRQFTDTQYF.

This clonotype was detected many times. The chain has TRBV6-2 or TRBV6-3 and TRBJ1-5, with D possibly matching TRBD1 (6 bases). From germline, CDR1 is MNHEY and CDR2 SVGEGT. The germline V and J ends were trimmed by 6 bases and 1 base, with 10 bases remaining between them. This CDR3 has 14 residues. The CDR3 protein is CASRRGQSNQPQHF. The CDR3 nucleotides are TGTGCCAGCAGACGGGGACAAAGCAATCAGCCCCAGCATTTT.

This clonotype was detected ten times or more. The gene calls are TRBV12-3 or TRBV12-4 and TRBJ2-1; 9 nucleotides align to TRBD2. The CDR3 has 15 residues. V was clipped by 7 bases and J by 6 bases; unmatched bases: 10. CDR3 nucleotides: TGTGCCAGCACCGAGGGACTAGCACGCGGCAATGAGCAGTTCTTC. It specifies CASTEGLARGNEQFF.

There are many counts of this clonotype. The rearrangement uses TRBV7-8 and TRBJ2-1; the match to TRBD1 covers 8 bases. The germline V gene has CDR1 SGHVS and CDR2 FQNEAQ. The V segment lost 5 bases and the J segment 6 bases; nucleotides outside the gene matches: 15. The CDR3 is 17 residues long. The CDR3 sequence is CASSLPGQGGGSNEQFF. CDR3 DNA: TGTGCCAGCAGCCTACCAGGACAGGGTGGTGGAAGCAATGAGCAGTTCTTC. Full variable domain (remainder filled in from reference TRBV7-8 and TRBJ2-1): GAGVSQSPRYKVAKRGQDVALRCDPISGHVSLFWYQQALGQGPEFLTYFQNEAQLDKSGLPSDRFFAERPEGSVSTLKIQRTQQEDSAVYLCASSLPGQGGGSNEQFFGPGTRLTVL.

V usage is TRBV27 and J usage is TRBJ2-7, with D perhaps given as TRBD1 or TRBD2 (5 bases each). Trimming cost V 11 bases and J 5 bases, with 13 bases left between them. The germline gives CDR1 MNHEY, CDR2 SMNVEV (reference sequence). This CDR3 has 11 residues. CDR3 protein: CAAGGTHEQYF. CDR3 sequence (DNA): TGTGCCGCTGGGGGAACCCACGAGCAGTACTTC.

This clonotype was picked up many times. This chain joins TRBV7-2 and TRBJ2-7; 10 bases fit TRBD2. The CDR3 sequence is 15 residues long. V lost 0 bases, J lost 2 bases, and 1 base stayed unmatched. Germline CDR1 and CDR2: SGHTA and FQGNSA. The CDR3 loop is CASSLAGTSAYEQYF. In DNA form, the CDR3 reads TGTGCCAGCAGCTTAGCCGGGACTAGCGCCTACGAGCAGTACTTC.

This clonotype has only a few counts. This rearrangement joins TRBV30 to TRBJ1-2; a weak D match, TRBD1 (6 bases). Germline V gives CDR1 GTSNPN, CDR2 SVGIG (reference sequence). CDR3 length: 16 amino acids. V lost 5 bases and J 2 bases, leaving 21 bases between the germline ends. CDR3 region: CAWCPDGTLSNYGYTF. The CDR3 nucleotides are TGTGCCTGGTGCCCAGACGGGACACTTTCAAACTATGGCTACACCTTC.

A few counts support this clonotype. This chain joins TRBV6-5 and TRBJ2-2; 8 positions match TRBD1. CDR3 size: 16 residues. Per the germline V gene, CDR1 is MNHEY and CDR2 is SVGAGI. After removal of 2 bases from V and 3 bases from J, the junction contained 5 bases not matched to a gene. This CDR3 is CASSYLGTGDTGELFF. DNA of the CDR3: TGTGCCAGCAGTTACCTCGGGACAGGAGACACCGGGGAGCTGTTTTTT.

This chain connects TRBV12-3 or TRBV12-4 to TRBJ1-4, with D unclear. This CDR3 is 13 amino acids long. V gave up 4 bases and J gave up 7 bases, with 10 bases separating them. The CDR3 region has the DNA TGTGCCAGCAGTTCCCACCCGGCTGAAAAACTGTTTTTT. It translates to CASSSHPAEKLFF.

The CDR3 protein is CASSWFTHGGYSNQPQHF. DNA of the CDR3: TGTGCCAGCAGCTGGTTTACGCACGGAGGCTATAGCAATCAGCCCCAGCATTTT. The chain links TRBV7-2 to TRBJ1-5; the D is unclear. Trimming removed 4 bases at V and 0 bases at J, with 19 bases between. The CDR3 loop spans 18 amino acids. Germline CDR1 SGHTA, CDR2 FQGNSA. Looking up the rest from reference TRBV7-2 and TRBJ1-5 gives the full variable domain: GAGVSQSPSNKVTEKGKDVELRCDPISGHTALYWYRQSLGQGLEFLIYFQGNSAPDKSGLPSDRFSAERTGGSVSTLTIQRTQQEDSAVYLCASSWFTHGGYSNQPQHFGDGTRLSIL.

This sequence joins TRBV6-1 and TRBJ1-1, with D possibly matching TRBD1 (6 bases). V was pared by 3 bases and J by 6 bases, with 11 bases between. The CDR3 is made up of 13 amino acids. Germline values: CDR1 MNHNS, CDR2 SASEGT. CDR3 nucleotide sequence: TGTGCCAGCAGTGATTCAGGGGTTGCTGAAGCTTTCTTT. Its protein product is CASSDSGVAEAFF.

This clonotype was found a few times. The junction shows a germline mismatch at one end, possibly a read error. V is TRBV6-1 and J is TRBJ2-7, with a possible D match to TRBD1 (5 bases). This CDR3 is 13 amino acids long. In germline, CDR1 is MNHNS, CDR2 SASEGT. The CDR3 DNA sequence: TGCGCCAGCAGGACGGACACTTCCTACGAGCAGTACTTC. It encodes CASRTDTSYEQYF.

The chain combines TRBV3-1 with TRBJ2-1; 8 bases align to TRBD2. Unmatched junction bases numbered 7, after V lost 0 bases and J lost 0 bases. In germline, CDR1 is LGHDT, CDR2 YNNKEL (reference sequence). This CDR3 region has 18 residues. The CDR3 here is CASSQEGSGGFSYNEQFF. Written as DNA, the CDR3 is TGTGCCAGCAGCCAAGAGGGAAGCGGGGGCTTCTCCTACAATGAGCAGTTCTTC.

This clonotype was seen repeatedly, ten times or more. The chain couples TRBV7-9 to TRBJ2-2; TRBD2 matches at 10 bases. The V segment lost 7 bases and the J segment 0 bases; nucleotides outside the gene matches: 14. Germline V gene data show CDR1 as SEHNR and CDR2 as FQNEAQ (reference sequence). The CDR3 length is 19 residues. The CDR3 DNA follows: TGTGCCAGCACTCCCTCGAGGGTAGCGGGAGGCTCGAACACCGGGGAGCTGTTTTTT. Translated, it gives CASTPSRVAGGSNTGELFF.

This clonotype was counted only a few times. The gene calls are TRBV20-1 and TRBJ2-7; D is perhaps TRBD2 (6 bases). V lost 6 bases, J lost 5 bases, and 20 bases lay in between. The CDR3 consists of 14 residues. Germline V gene data show CDR1 as DFQATT and CDR2 as SNEGSKA (reference sequence). In DNA, the CDR3 is TGCAGTGCCGTCCGCCCACCAAGGAGGGACGAGCAGTACTTC. Translated: CSAVRPPRRDEQYF.

The table lists this clonotype with a few counts. The chain has TRBV27 and TRBJ2-1; 7 positions match TRBD2. Trimming took 5 bases from V and 13 from J; bases not matched to a gene: 5. This CDR3 spans 11 amino acids. Germline CDR1 reads MNHEY; CDR2 reads SMNVEV (reference sequence). The CDR3 coding sequence is TGTGCCAGCAGTCTCGGACTAGGCCAGTTCTTC. Protein: CASSLGLGQFF.

This rearrangement joins TRBV6-2 or TRBV6-3 to TRBJ1-5; D uncertain. Per germline, CDR1 MNHEY and CDR2 SVGEGT. CDR3 length: 14 residues. Trimming removed 7 bases at V and 0 bases at J, with 10 bases between. CDR3: CASTRFFSNQPQHF. The CDR3 coding sequence is TGTGCCAGCACACGGTTCTTTAGCAATCAGCCCCAGCATTTT.

This clonotype was seen at least ten times. This sequence joins TRBV7-3 and TRBJ2-1; 12 nucleotides agree with TRBD2. Unmatched junction bases numbered 7, after V lost 5 bases and J lost 8 bases. CDR1 is SGHTA, CDR2 FQGTGA, per germline. The CDR3 contains 15 residues. DNA of the CDR3: TGTGCCAGCAGCAGCCCACTAGCGGGAGGCGATGAGCAGTTCTTC. Protein sequence: CASSSPLAGGDEQFF.

This clonotype was found many times. The rearrangement joins TRBV27 to TRBJ2-7; TRBD1 aligns across 7 bases. The CDR3 extends over 15 amino acids. CDR1 and CDR2 (germline): MNHEY, SMNVEV (reference sequence). The V and J ends lost 6 bases and 3 bases, in that order; junction bases with no gene match: 11. The CDR3 DNA follows: TGTGCCAGCAGATCCATCGGGACAGCGTTCTACGAGCAGTACTTC. Protein sequence: CASRSIGTAFYEQYF.

This clonotype was seen repeatedly, ten times or more. The chain has TRBV12-3 or TRBV12-4 and TRBJ1-5, with a weak D call TRBD1 (5 bases). The CDR3 extends over 12 amino acids. Deletions cut 5 bases from V and 9 bases from J, with 11 bases between. The CDR3 sequence: CASSGDQRPQHF. CDR3 DNA: TGTGCCAGCAGTGGGGACCAGCGGCCCCAGCATTTT.

This clonotype has just a few counts. The chain has TRBV12-3 or TRBV12-4 and TRBJ2-2; the match to TRBD1 covers 7 bases. V gave up 6 bases and J gave up 0 bases; unmatched junction bases: 7. There are 16 residues in the CDR3. CDR3 sequence: CASSPDRLTNTGELFF. CDR3 in DNA: TGTGCCAGCAGCCCGGACAGGTTGACGAACACCGGGGAGCTGTTTTTT.

Details on this clonotype: This probably arose from a read error, given a far larger clone one base away. The gene calls are TRBV18 and TRBJ2-1, with D possibly called TRBD1 or TRBD2 (5 bases each). The V gene's germline CDR1 is KGHSH and CDR2 LQKENI. With 1 base removed from V and 13 bases from J, the gap between germline ends came to 20 bases. The CDR3 runs 15 residues. The CDR3 reads CASSPRGPGLETQFF. Here the CDR3 DNA reads TGTGCCAGCTCACCACGGGGTCCGGGGCTGGAGACCCAGTTCTTC. Full variable domain (remainder filled in from reference TRBV18 and TRBJ2-1): NAGVMQNPRHLVRRRGQEARLRCSPMKGHSHVYWYRQLPEEGLKFMVYLQKENIIDESGMPKERFSAEFPKEGPSILRIQQVVRGDSAAYFCASSPRGPGLETQFFGPGTRLTVL.

This clonotype was detected ten times or more. This chain uses TRBV7-9 with TRBJ2-5; D not certain. Trimming stripped 3 bases from V and 5 bases from J, with 13 bases between. Germline-derived CDR1 and CDR2 are SEHNR and FQNEAQ (reference sequence). This CDR3 spans 14 amino acids. CDR3 region: CASSFLGQWETQYF. The DNA of the CDR3 is TGTGCCAGCAGCTTCCTAGGGCAGTGGGAGACCCAGTACTTC.

The J gene is TRBJ1-2, the V gene TRBV20-1; D unresolved. Trimming removed 1 base from V and 4 bases from J, with 22 bases in between. The CDR3 is 17 residues long. Germline values: CDR1 DFQATT, CDR2 SNEGSKA (reference sequence). The CDR3 region has the DNA TGCAGTGCTAGAGGGGGTGGGCAGAAAGAGCGGAGCTATGGCTACACCTTC. Its protein is CSARGGGQKERSYGYTF.

In this sample, this clonotype turned up many times. V usage is TRBV30 and J usage is TRBJ1-2; possibly TRBD1 for D (5 bases). The CDR3 covers 14 residues. V dropped 1 base and J dropped 4 bases, with 13 bases sitting between them. Germline V gene lookup returns CDR1 GTSNPN and CDR2 SVGIG (reference sequence). The CDR3 spells CAWSEGLRAYGYTF. The DNA for the CDR3 is TGTGCCTGGAGTGAAGGTCTCAGGGCCTATGGCTACACCTTC.

This clonotype was counted only a few times. V gene TRBV24-1 combines with J gene TRBJ2-1; TRBD2 agrees at 9 bases. The CDR3 runs to 14 residues. V gave up 10 bases and J gave up 4 bases; unmatched junction bases: 7. The germline V gene has CDR1 KGHDR and CDR2 SFDVKD. Written as DNA, the CDR3 is TGTGCCACACGGGCGGGGGGGTGGTACAATGAGCAGTTCTTC. It specifies CATRAGGWYNEQFF.